This T cell receptor (beta chain) is from a study of early T cells in non-severe SARS-CoV-2 infection. The overall study: The input, bulk RNA from unsorted whole blood, was sequenced, and chains were unpaired. Study conclusions and caveats: Missing private and CD4 specificities, VDJdb matching favored anti-spike CD8 responses.

Per germline, CDR1 SGHVS and CDR2 FQNEAQ. Trimming took 3 bases from V and 6 from J; bases not matched to a gene: 4. CDR3 size: 13 residues. Unique molecular identifiers were attached to individual cDNA molecules. TCRdb used MiXCR to reprocess the 5' RACE reads, holding one entry per CDR3 protein. The sample consists of about 75,000 distinct CDR3 sequences, approximately 10% of them appearing once. Concerning this clonotype itself: What it binds is unknown.

The V and J genes are TRBV7-8 and TRBJ1-1; 7 bases agree with TRBD1. The source of this sequence is an adult who was a healthcare worker with PCR-confirmed SARS-CoV-2 infection or an uninfected control (not recorded which). The material sequenced was whole blood, taken at baseline. The CDR3 sequence is CASSLDRTAEAFF. Written as DNA, the CDR3 is TGTGCCAGCAGCTTGGACAGGACCGCTGAAGCTTTCTTT.